The T cell receptor beta chain described here comes from a study of T cell changes during pregnancy in multiple sclerosis. The protocol was immunoSEQ multiplex PCR, while the TCRdb copy is restricted to in-frame clones and leaves out a portion. This table has about 40,000 clones, about 90% appearing once. Per the germline V gene, CDR1 is ENHRY and CDR2 is SYGVKD. The trim removed 10 bases at V and 4 bases at J, leaving 9 bases unmatched. The CDR3 consists of 14 residues. This clone was picked up a small number of times. The source material was CD4+ T cells from peripheral blood mononuclear cells, sampled in the third trimester of pregnancy. The TCR sequence derives from a female donor in good health, enrolled as a control in a pregnancy study. The chain couples TRBV10-3 to TRBJ2-2; 7 bases are a match to TRBD2. CDR3 bases: TGTGCCACCTCGAGTAGCGGGCTCACCGGGGAGCTGTTTTTT. Amino acid sequence: CATSSSGLTGELFF.